This paragraph reports one T cell receptor beta chain. Its matching antigen is unknown. The data stem from a study of graft-versus-host responses after intestinal transplantation. Method: immunoSEQ multiplex PCR; TCRdb's copy keeps in-frame clones and lacks some. The profile shows about 110,000 clones, 85% to 95% of them singletons. Germline V gene data show CDR1 as SGHRS and CDR2 as YFSETQ. The CDR3 length is 15 residues. Trimming cost V 4 bases and J 5 bases, with 19 bases left between them. V and J are TRBV5-1 and TRBJ2-7; possibly TRBD2 for D (5 bases). The sequencing used unstimulated CD8+ T cells sorted from spleen or lymph node cells, collected before transplant. This clonotype was obtained from a human donor who was the organ donor for an intestinal transplant. CDR3 nucleotides: TGCGCCAGCAGCACAACGGGCGGGCCCCTAGACGAGCAGTACTTC. It codes for CASSTTGGPLDEQYF.